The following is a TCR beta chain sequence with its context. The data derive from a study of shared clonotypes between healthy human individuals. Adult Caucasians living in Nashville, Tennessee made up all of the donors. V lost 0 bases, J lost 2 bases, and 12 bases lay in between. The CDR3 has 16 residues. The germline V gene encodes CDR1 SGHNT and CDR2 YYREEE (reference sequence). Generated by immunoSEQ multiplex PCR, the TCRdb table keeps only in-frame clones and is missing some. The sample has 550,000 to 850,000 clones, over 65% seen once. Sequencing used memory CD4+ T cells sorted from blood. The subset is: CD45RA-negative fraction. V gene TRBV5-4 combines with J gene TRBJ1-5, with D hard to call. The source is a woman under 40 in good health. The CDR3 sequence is CASSLASGRGNQPQHF. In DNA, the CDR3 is TGTGCCAGCAGCTTGGCATCTGGGCGGGGCAATCAGCCCCAGCATTTT.